The 9 T cell receptor beta chains in this list originate from one sample, sequenced in a study. Using its own MiXCR run on the RT-PCR reads, TCRdb lists one record per CDR3 protein. The sample holds around 700,000 distinct CDR3 sequences; approximately 15% are singletons and the top ten take 3.6%. Sequencing used memory CD4+ T cells from blood. All receptors come from a female donor in good health, serving as a healthy control.

The chain links TRBV7-9 to TRBJ2-1; perhaps TRBD2 as D (5 bases). V gave up 0 bases and J gave up 1 base, with 13 bases separating them. CDR3 length: 17 residues. CDR1 is SEHNR and CDR2 is FQNEAQ in the germline V gene (reference sequence). In DNA, the CDR3 is TGTGCCAGCAGCTTAGCGTTTGAGGGATATTCCTACAATGAGCAGTTCTTC. It encodes CASSLAFEGYSYNEQFF. Full variable domain (outside the CDR3, taken from reference TRBV7-9 and TRBJ2-1): DTGVSQNPRHKITKRGQNVTFRCDPISEHNRLYWYRQTLGQGPEFLTYFQNEAQLEKSRLLSDRFSAERPKGSFSTLEIQRTEQGDSAMYLCASSLAFEGYSYNEQFFGPGTRLTVL.

Many counts were recorded for this clonotype. The chain has TRBV4-3 and TRBJ2-1; tentative D call: TRBD2 (5 bases). Trimming stripped 3 bases from V and 2 bases from J, with 14 bases between. CDR3 length: 16 amino acids. Germline V gene sequence: CDR1 LGHNA, CDR2 YSLEER. The CDR3 DNA is TGCGCCAGCAGCCATGGACTCCTCGAGACCTACAATGAGCAGTTCTTC. It encodes CASSHGLLETYNEQFF.

This clonotype was observed a few times. The chain employs TRBV5-1 and TRBJ2-1; D unclear. V was clipped by 0 bases and J by 8 bases, with 9 bases between them. The CDR3 length is 13 residues. Germline-derived CDR1 and CDR2 are SGHRS and YFSETQ. CDR3: CASSLGGPDEQFF. DNA of the CDR3: TGCGCCAGCAGCTTGGGTGGGCCGGATGAGCAGTTCTTC.

This clonotype was found a few times. This chain links TRBV3-1 with TRBJ1-1; perhaps TRBD1 as D (5 bases). Between the trimmed V and J ends, which lost 3 bases and 0 bases, there was a span of 14 bases. Germline V lookup: CDR1 LGHDT, CDR2 YNNKEL (reference sequence). The CDR3 totals 16 residues. CDR3 DNA sequence: TGTGCCAGCAGCCATTGGTCTGCAGGGCTGAACACTGAAGCTTTCTTT. Translating it yields CASSHWSAGLNTEAFF. Drawing the rest from reference TRBV3-1 and TRBJ1-1, the complete variable domain is DTAVSQTPKYLVTQMGNDKSIKCEQNLGHDTMYWYKQDSKKFLKIMFSYNNKELIINETVPNRFSPKSPDKAHLNLHINSLELGDSAVYFCASSHWSAGLNTEAFFGQGTRLTVV.

V usage is TRBV20-1 and J usage is TRBJ2-1, with TRBD1 matching over 8 bases. V lost 5 bases, J lost 8 bases, and 5 bases stayed unmatched. The CDR3 contains 12 residues. Per the germline V gene, CDR1 is DFQATT and CDR2 is SNEGSKA (reference sequence). CDR3 residues: CSAARTGYEQFF. CDR3 in DNA: TGCAGTGCTGCGCGGACAGGGTATGAGCAGTTCTTC.

This clonotype has more than one count but fewer than ten. V usage is TRBV7-2 and J usage is TRBJ2-1; possible D gene TRBD2, 5 bases. The CDR3 sequence is 14 residues long. CDR1 and CDR2 (germline): SGHTA, FQGNSA. V shed 0 bases and J shed 10 bases, with 13 bases lying between them. CDR3 coding DNA: TGTGCCAGCAGCTTAGCGGACGGGCCGGGAGAGCAGTTCTTC. Amino acids: CASSLADGPGEQFF.

The V and J genes are TRBV3-1 and TRBJ1-2, with 7 bases aligning to TRBD1. In germline, CDR1 is LGHDT, CDR2 YNNKEL (reference sequence). The V and J ends lost 0 bases and 5 bases, in that order; junction bases with no gene match: 6. This CDR3 spans 15 amino acids. The CDR3 nucleotides read TGTGCCAGCAGCCAAGATCGGGGCAGGGGGTATGGCTACACCTTC. This encodes CASSQDRGRGYGYTF.

This clonotype was counted a few times. This chain connects TRBV12-3 or TRBV12-4 to TRBJ2-7, with 10 nucleotides matching TRBD2. The CDR3 length is 13 residues. V dropped 4 bases and J dropped 7; count of bases not matched to a gene: 4. The CDR3 DNA reads TGTGCCAGCAGTTCGCAGCGGGAGGGAGAGCAGTACTTC. This sequence encodes CASSSQREGEQYF.

The rearrangement joins TRBV6-5 to TRBJ1-3, with TRBD1 as a possible D gene (5 bases). There are 13 residues in the CDR3. Germline loops: CDR1 MNHEY, CDR2 SVGAGI. Trimming pared 4 bases from V and 5 bases from J, leaving 9 bases between. The CDR3 coding sequence is TGTGCCAGCAGTTCCCAGGACAGAAACACCATATATTTT. Residues: CASSSQDRNTIYF.